This T cell receptor beta chain was recovered during a study of blood T cell repertoires in COVID-19. Turning to the study itself: The samples span acute and convalescent COVID-19 from the United States, Italy and Spain.

The CDR3 totals 15 residues. The V gene end was trimmed by 0 bases and the J gene end by 4 bases; junction bases not matched to a gene: 2. CDR1 and CDR2 (germline): SGHRS, YFSETQ. Note on this clone: The same CDR3 is also encoded by other DNA sequences in this sample.

Study processing details: Amplification from reference gene primers served as the basis for estimated nucleated cell counts. This table comes from immunoSEQ multiplex PCR, and its TCRdb copy is limited to in-frame clones, with some not included. That table is the source of V, J and clone size, and D and trimming were worked out from the DNA. The sample records over 150,000 clones, roughly four fifths being singletons. This receptor was obtained from a man older than 75 with acute or convalescent COVID-19. V gene TRBV5-1 combines with J gene TRBJ2-5; 11 bases are a match to TRBD2. The sequenced sample was peripheral blood. The CDR3 loop reads CASSLAGTSGETQYF. The DNA for the CDR3 is TGCGCCAGCAGCTTGGCCGGGACTAGCGGAGAGACCCAGTACTTC.